These 23 T cell receptor beta chains share one sample of origin, sequenced in a study of metastatic and nonmetastatic thyroid tumors. TCRdb re-processed the PCR reads through MiXCR. The table includes about 21,000 clones, roughly 29% detected once. Patients underwent thyroid surgery, and none had received any treatment before it. Material for sequencing was blood. These receptor sequences come from a female donor with papillary thyroid cancer or a benign thyroid nodule (not recorded which). Some clones in this sample may be carry-over from other donors' samples.

This clone was picked up many times. The J gene is TRBJ2-5, the V gene TRBV20-1; tentative D call: TRBD2 (6 bases). The length of the CDR3 is 16 residues. V lost 2 bases, J lost 5 bases, and 21 bases lay in between. Germline V gives CDR1 DFQATT, CDR2 SNEGSKA (reference sequence). As DNA, the CDR3 is TGCAGTGCTAGATCCGGGCGGGACCTGAGTTGGGAGACCCAGTACTTC. This encodes CSARSGRDLSWETQYF.

The chain uses TRBV11-2 and TRBJ2-7; TRBD2 agrees at 8 bases. Germline CDR1 SGHAT, CDR2 FQNNGV. This CDR3 contains 15 residues. J lost 3 bases, V lost 5 bases, and 9 bases had no gene match. CDR3: CASSTRLASGYEQYF. CDR3 nucleotides: TGTGCCAGCAGCACCCGACTAGCGAGTGGCTACGAGCAGTACTTC. Full variable domain (outside the CDR3, taken from reference TRBV11-2 and TRBJ2-7): EAGVAQSPRYKIIEKRQSVAFWCNPISGHATLYWYQQILGQGPKLLIQFQNNGVVDDSQLPKDRFSAERLKGVDSTLKIQPAKLEDSAVYLCASSTRLASGYEQYFGPGTRLTVT.

The table lists this clone with many counts. The sample contains more than one DNA sequence encoding this CDR3. J is TRBJ1-5 and V is TRBV10-3, with D unresolved. The ends were cut back, 2 bases at V and 0 bases at J, with 11 bases in the middle. The CDR3 has 16 residues. Germline V gene data show CDR1 as ENHRY and CDR2 as SYGVKD. This CDR3 reads CAISERVAYSNQPQHF. CDR3 DNA sequence: TGTGCCATCAGTGAGAGGGTAGCATATAGCAATCAGCCCCAGCATTTT.

The J gene is TRBJ2-3, the V gene TRBV20-1; 10 bases fit TRBD2. The germline gives CDR1 DFQATT, CDR2 SNEGSKA (reference sequence). The trim removed 6 bases at V and 2 bases at J, leaving 5 bases unmatched. This CDR3 has 14 residues. The CDR3 is CSATSGTLTDTQYF. The CDR3 DNA reads as TGCAGTGCCACTAGCGGGACCCTCACAGATACGCAGTATTTT.

This clone was found a few times. V gene TRBV24-1 combines with J gene TRBJ2-7; D unresolved. Trimming removed 3 bases from V and 7 bases from J, with 6 bases in between. The CDR3 length is 11 residues. The germline gives CDR1 KGHDR, CDR2 SFDVKD. CDR3 sequence: CATSDGYEQYF. DNA for the CDR3: TGTGCCACCAGTGATGGGTATGAGCAGTACTTC.

This clone is medium-sized. The genes are TRBV20-1 and TRBJ1-2, with D possibly matching TRBD1 (6 bases). The CDR3 length is 15 residues. The germline V gene encodes CDR1 DFQATT and CDR2 SNEGSKA (reference sequence). V lost 3 bases to trimming and J lost 4 bases, with 18 bases between them. CDR3 coding DNA: TGCAGTGCTAGTAAGACGGACAGATCGATCTATGGCTACACCTTC. It codes for CSASKTDRSIYGYTF.

The DNA of the CDR3 is TGTGCCAGCAGCGTAGACGGGTCGCGCAATCAGCCCCAGCATTTT. This gives the protein CASSVDGSRNQPQHF. This chain connects TRBV9 to TRBJ1-5; D call uncertain. V lost 0 bases to trimming and J lost 2 bases, with 9 bases between them. The length of the CDR3 is 15 residues. Germline V gene lookup returns CDR1 SGDLS and CDR2 YYNGEE. Complete variable domain (other parts from reference TRBV9 and TRBJ1-5): DSGVTQTPKHLITATGQRVTLRCSPRSGDLSVYWYQQSLDQGLQFLIQYYNGEERAKGNILERFSAQQFPDLHSELNLSSLELGDSALYFCASSVDGSRNQPQHFGDGTRLSIL.

V and J are TRBV7-2 and TRBJ2-7; the match to TRBD1 covers 10 bases. CDR3 length: 15 amino acids. V was clipped by 5 bases and J by 0 bases; unmatched bases: 4. The germline CDR1 and CDR2 sequences are SGHTA and FQGNSA. CDR3 nucleotide sequence: TGTGCCAGCAGCCAACGGACAGGGGGCTCCTACGAGCAGTACTTC. This codes for CASSQRTGGSYEQYF.

The rearrangement uses TRBV11-1 and TRBJ2-3; 7 bases match TRBD2. V dropped 5 bases and J dropped 1; count of bases not matched to a gene: 6. Germline V lookup: CDR1 SGHAT, CDR2 FQDESV (reference sequence). This CDR3 spans 15 amino acids. CDR3 bases: TGTGCCAGCAGCGTCGGGACTATCGGCACAGATACGCAGTATTTT. It codes for CASSVGTIGTDTQYF.

The chain combines TRBV7-8 with TRBJ2-1, with D uncertain. With 5 bases removed from V and 2 bases from J, the gap between germline ends came to 7 bases. This CDR3 contains 13 residues. Germline V gives CDR1 SGHVS, CDR2 FQNEAQ. The chain's CDR3 is CASSVGTYNEQFF. The CDR3 DNA sequence: TGTGCCAGCAGCGTAGGGACCTACAATGAGCAGTTCTTC.

A few counts support this clone. The J gene is TRBJ2-7, the V gene TRBV6-1, with 12 nucleotides matching TRBD2. This CDR3 has 16 amino acids. Germline assignment: CDR1 MNHNS and CDR2 SASEGT. The J segment lost 3 bases and the V segment lost 5 bases, leaving 8 bases of the junction unmatched. CDR3 loop: CASSLAGGQGIYEQYF. The DNA of the CDR3 is TGTGCCAGCAGTCTAGCGGGGGGGCAAGGGATCTACGAGCAGTACTTC.

This clone has more than one count but fewer than ten. This sequence may be a read error, since a much larger clone differs from it by one base. The chain couples TRBV19 to TRBJ1-5; tentatively, D is TRBD1 (5 bases). CDR3 length equals 15 residues. Germline CDR1 is LNHDA and CDR2 is SQIVND (reference sequence). Trimming pared 2 bases from V and 5 bases from J, leaving 13 bases between. The CDR3 region has the DNA TGTGCCAGTAGTATAAGGCATGGGGCCTATCAGCCCCAGCATTTT. As protein: CASSIRHGAYQPQHF.

There are many counts of this clone. This chain connects TRBV6-1 to TRBJ2-1, with TRBD1 matching 9 bases. V shed 6 bases and J 13 bases; nucleotides not matched to a gene: 10. Germline CDR1 reads MNHNS; CDR2 reads SASEGT. CDR3 size: 13 residues. The CDR3 nucleotides read TGTGCCAGCAGGACCGGGACAGGGAGTCACCAGTTCTTC. Protein sequence: CASRTGTGSHQFF.

This clone was seen only a few times. The chain uses TRBV2 and TRBJ2-1; 9 bases fit TRBD2. V shed 8 bases and J 6 bases; nucleotides not matched to a gene: 5. This CDR3 is built from 13 residues. CDR1 and CDR2 (germline): SNHLY, FYNNEI. The CDR3 sequence is CASQAGGGNEQFF. The CDR3 nucleotides read TGTGCCAGCCAGGCGGGAGGGGGCAATGAGCAGTTCTTC.

This clone was observed at least ten times. The CDR3 here is CASSQYHRVDSPLHF. The DNA of the CDR3 is TGTGCCAGCAGCCAATACCACAGGGTCGATTCACCCCTCCACTTT. The V and J genes are TRBV3-1 and TRBJ1-6; maybe TRBD1 (6 bases). Germline V gene sequence: CDR1 LGHDT, CDR2 YNNKEL (reference sequence). V was shortened by 2 bases and J by 8 bases, with 13 bases between the two germline ends. The CDR3 is 15 amino acids.

By share of the sample, this clone is medium-sized. The J gene is TRBJ2-7, the V gene TRBV19; 10 nucleotides agree with TRBD1. The CDR3 totals 14 residues. Looked up from germline, CDR1 is LNHDA and CDR2 is SQIVND (reference sequence). Trimming cost V 8 bases and J 5 bases; bases outside gene matches: 9. CDR3 in DNA: TGTGCCAGTGAACAGACAGGGGGCGCGAACGAGCAGTACTTC. This sequence encodes CASEQTGGANEQYF.

The chain has TRBV7-2 and TRBJ2-7; D is perhaps TRBD2 (6 bases). Germline lookup yields CDR1 SGHTA and CDR2 FQGNSA. This CDR3 is 14 amino acids long. Trimming removed 2 bases at V and 3 bases at J, with 11 bases between. The CDR3 bases are TGTGCCAGCAGCTTAATGCGGGGTGTCTACGAGCAGTACTTC. This gives the protein CASSLMRGVYEQYF. Full variable domain (remainder filled in from reference TRBV7-2 and TRBJ2-7): GAGVSQSPSNKVTEKGKDVELRCDPISGHTALYWYRQSLGQGLEFLIYFQGNSAPDKSGLPSDRFSAERTGGSVSTLTIQRTQQEDSAVYLCASSLMRGVYEQYFGPGTRLTVT.

This chain joins TRBV2 and TRBJ2-1; a possible D gene is TRBD1 (6 bases). CDR3 length equals 17 residues. Germline V gene lookup returns CDR1 SNHLY and CDR2 FYNNEI. Trimming took 6 bases from V and 8 from J, leaving 26 bases between them. The CDR3 protein is CASSGNLQGLRIDEQFF. The DNA of the CDR3 is TGTGCCAGCAGCGGAAACTTACAGGGTTTGCGTATTGATGAGCAGTTCTTC.

This clone has a count of ten or more. This may be a read error, as it is one base from a much larger clone. V usage is TRBV2 and J usage is TRBJ1-4; D is unresolved. The germline CDR1 and CDR2 sequences are SNHLY and FYNNEI. V gave up 5 bases and J gave up 10 bases, with 11 bases separating them. CDR3 size: 12 residues. The CDR3 DNA is TGTGCCAGCAGTAACACGGGAGGAAAACTGTTTTTT. Amino acid sequence: CASSNTGGKLFF.

V gene TRBV11-2 combines with J gene TRBJ1-2, with D maybe TRBD1 (6 bases). Germline CDR1 and CDR2: SGHAT and FQNNGV. The CDR3 sequence is 15 residues long. V lost 0 bases, J lost 0 bases, and 8 bases lay in between. CDR3 residues: CASSLEPGANYGYTF. CDR3 DNA sequence: TGTGCCAGCAGCTTAGAGCCAGGGGCTAACTATGGCTACACCTTC.

The sample holds a few counts of this clone. This rearrangement joins TRBV30 to TRBJ2-1; D is unresolved. Germline lookup yields CDR1 GTSNPN and CDR2 SVGIG (reference sequence). V was clipped by 3 bases and J by 3 bases, with 6 bases between them. This CDR3 has 12 amino acids. CDR3 DNA: TGTGCCTGGAGCGTCAGCTACAATGAGCAGTTCTTC. This sequence encodes CAWSVSYNEQFF.

This clone was detected a few times. The V gene is TRBV6-1, the J gene TRBJ2-6, with 9 nucleotides matching TRBD1. CDR3 length: 17 residues. V dropped 6 bases and J dropped 0; count of bases not matched to a gene: 6. The V gene's germline CDR1 is MNHNS and CDR2 SASEGT. CDR3 in DNA: TGTGCCAGCAGAACAGGGGGCGGATACTCTGGGGCCAACGTCCTGACTTTC. Its protein product is CASRTGGGYSGANVLTF.

The genes are TRBV6-2 or TRBV6-3 and TRBJ2-1; the D gene could be TRBD1 or TRBD2 (5 bases each). Per germline, CDR1 MNHEY and CDR2 SVGEGT. V was cut by 2 bases and J by 7 bases, with 9 bases left in between. CDR3 size: 13 residues. The CDR3 protein is CASSYMGENEQFF. The CDR3, as DNA: TGTGCCAGCAGTTACATGGGGGAGAATGAGCAGTTCTTC.